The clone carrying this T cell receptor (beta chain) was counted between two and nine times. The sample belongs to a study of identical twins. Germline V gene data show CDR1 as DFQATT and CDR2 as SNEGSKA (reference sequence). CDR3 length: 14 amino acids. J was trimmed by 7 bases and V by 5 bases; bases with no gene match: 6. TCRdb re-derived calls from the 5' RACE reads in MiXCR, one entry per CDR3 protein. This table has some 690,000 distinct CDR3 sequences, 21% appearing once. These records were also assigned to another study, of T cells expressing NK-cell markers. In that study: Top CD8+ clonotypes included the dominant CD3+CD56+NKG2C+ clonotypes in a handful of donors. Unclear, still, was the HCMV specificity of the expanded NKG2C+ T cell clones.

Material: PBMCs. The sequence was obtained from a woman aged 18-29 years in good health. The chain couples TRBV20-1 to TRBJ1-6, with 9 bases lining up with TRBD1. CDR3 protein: CSAQQGARNSPLHF. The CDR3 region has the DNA TGCAGTGCTCAACAGGGGGCGAGGAATTCACCCCTCCACTTT.